This T cell receptor beta chain was sequenced for a study of CD8+ T cells in alopecia areata. Whole-study findings and limits: Normal skin contains resident alphabeta T cells, and these are also sequenced in scalp samples.

Extracted RNA was reverse transcribed into cDNA, the sequencing template. Sequencing used immunoSEQ multiplex PCR; TCRdb keeps in-frame clones, though not all of them. The sample consists of about 4,200 clones, 68% of them appearing once. Germline-derived CDR1 and CDR2 are SQVTM and ANQGSEA. The CDR3 contains 13 residues. V lost 4 bases to trimming and J lost 5 bases, with 13 bases between them. Comment on this clone: The antigen is not known.

The specimen sequenced was skin. The chain couples TRBV29-1 to TRBJ2-3; possibly TRBD1 or TRBD2 for D (5 bases each). This receptor was obtained from a human donor in good health. CDR3 sequence: CSVGGASGDTQYF. The CDR3 nucleotides are TGCAGCGTTGGAGGGGCGTCGGGAGATACGCAGTATTTT.